Below are 12 T cell receptor beta chains sequenced from a single sample in a study of identifying expanded T cells in peripheral blood. Sequenced by immunoSEQ multiplex PCR; TCRdb stores in-frame clones only, minus some. The sample carries some 95,000 clones, roughly 86% recorded once. Material: blood. These TCRs come from a person aged 18 to 70 in good health.

The J gene is TRBJ1-1, the V gene TRBV6-5; D call uncertain. V was cut by 4 bases and J by 4 bases, with 13 bases left in between. The germline CDR1 and CDR2 sequences are MNHEY and SVGAGI. CDR3 length: 14 amino acids. The CDR3 loop reads CASSLGSIPTEAFF. For the CDR3, the DNA is TGTGCCAGCAGTTTAGGGAGCATCCCCACTGAAGCTTTCTTT.

Only one count was recorded for this clone. The gene calls are TRBV9 and TRBJ2-1; 7 positions agree with TRBD2. The CDR3 length is 14 residues. The germline gives CDR1 SGDLS, CDR2 YYNGEE. V gave up 1 base and J gave up 7 bases; unmatched junction bases: 5. The CDR3 spells CASSVWEGWNEQFF. CDR3 sequence (DNA): TGTGCCAGCAGCGTATGGGAGGGGTGGAATGAGCAGTTCTTC.

The V and J genes are TRBV2 and TRBJ1-5; TRBD1 matches at 8 bases. CDR3 length: 13 amino acids. Germline V gene sequence: CDR1 SNHLY, CDR2 FYNNEI. V lost 7 bases, J lost 5 bases, and 4 bases stayed unmatched. The chain's CDR3 is CASNYRGYQPQHF. The CDR3 DNA is TGTGCCAGCAACTACAGGGGGTATCAGCCCCAGCATTTT.

CDR3 in amino acids: CASSFGPDQPQHF. The CDR3 nucleotides read TGTGCCAGCAGCTTTGGTCCTGATCAGCCCCAGCATTTT. The gene calls are TRBV7-9 and TRBJ1-5; D gene ambiguous. Germline CDR1 SEHNR, CDR2 FQNEAQ (reference sequence). The CDR3 is made up of 13 amino acids. V gave up 3 bases and J gave up 5 bases, with 8 bases separating them.

This chain joins TRBV5-8 and TRBJ1-4; D remains unclear. Deletions cut 0 bases from V and 6 bases from J, with 15 bases between. There are 16 residues in the CDR3. The germline gives CDR1 SGHTS, CDR2 YDEGEE. The DNA of the CDR3 is TGTGCCAGCAGCTTGGCCCGCGGAATAGGAGATGAAAAACTGTTTTTT. Amino acid sequence: CASSLARGIGDEKLFF.

The genes are TRBV15 and TRBJ2-7; 10 nucleotides align to TRBD1. This CDR3 region has 15 residues. The V segment lost 1 base and the J segment 5 bases; nucleotides outside the gene matches: 5. CDR1 and CDR2 from the germline V gene are LNHNV and YYDKDF (reference sequence). CDR3 in DNA: TGTGCCACCAGCAGAGCCGGGACAGGGGCCCACGAGCAGTACTTC. Translating it yields CATSRAGTGAHEQYF.

The V call is TRBV7-2, the J call TRBJ1-5; D is possibly TRBD1 (6 bases). V gave up 5 bases and J gave up 4 bases, with 9 bases separating them. The CDR3 is made up of 13 amino acids. Looked up from germline, CDR1 is SGHTA and CDR2 is FQGNSA. The CDR3: CASSLGQNQPQHF. DNA of the CDR3: TGTGCCAGCAGCCTAGGACAGAATCAGCCCCAGCATTTT.

This sequence joins TRBV27 and TRBJ1-4; no clear D. The germline gives CDR1 MNHEY, CDR2 SMNVEV (reference sequence). This CDR3 spans 14 amino acids. V shed 6 bases and J shed 5 bases, with 13 bases lying between them. The CDR3 here is CASRGLIRNEKLFF. CDR3 nucleotide sequence: TGTGCCAGCAGAGGACTTATCCGGAATGAAAAACTGTTTTTT. Based on the CDR3 plus reference TRBV27 and TRBJ1-4, the full variable domain is EAQVTQNPRYLITVTGKKLTVTCSQNMNHEYMSWYRQDPGLGLRQIYYSMNVEVTDKGDVPEGYKVSRKEKRNFPLILESPSPNQTSLYFCASRGLIRNEKLFFGSGTQLSVL.

This clone was detected once. The chain's CDR3 is CASSLSQMSPLHF. The DNA for the CDR3 is TGTGCCAGCAGTTTGTCACAGATGTCACCCCTCCACTTT. The V call is TRBV27, the J call TRBJ1-6; D gene ambiguous. From germline, CDR1 is MNHEY and CDR2 SMNVEV (reference sequence). V dropped 3 bases and J dropped 10 bases, with 10 bases sitting between them. The CDR3 totals 13 residues.

The chain employs TRBV27 and TRBJ2-5; the D gene could be TRBD1 or TRBD2 (5 bases each). With 6 bases removed from V and 5 bases from J, the gap between germline ends came to 22 bases. The germline V gene has CDR1 MNHEY and CDR2 SMNVEV (reference sequence). CDR3 length equals 16 residues. The CDR3: CASRRNEQDFVETQYF. CDR3 nucleotide sequence: TGTGCCAGCAGACGAAACGAACAGGACTTTGTCGAGACCCAGTACTTC.

V is TRBV6-1 and J is TRBJ2-1, with 10 bases lining up with TRBD2. Germline V gene sequence: CDR1 MNHNS, CDR2 SASEGT. This CDR3 is built from 14 residues. The trim removed 7 bases at V and 6 bases at J, leaving 6 bases unmatched. The CDR3 DNA reads as TGTGCCAGCACTGCTAGCGGGGGAACCAATGAGCAGTTCTTC. Protein product: CASTASGGTNEQFF.

The chain couples TRBV4-3 to TRBJ2-1; TRBD1 is a possible D gene (5 bases). Germline CDR1 LGHNA, CDR2 YSLEER. With 1 base removed from V and 4 bases from J, the gap between germline ends came to 8 bases. The CDR3 contains 14 residues. The CDR3 sequence is CASSQAQGYNEQFF. The DNA for the CDR3 is TGCGCCAGCAGCCAAGCGCAGGGTTACAATGAGCAGTTCTTC.